The source of this T cell receptor (beta chain) is a study of metastatic and nonmetastatic thyroid tumors (dated by TCRdb to 2018 to 2021). In terms of the full investigation: Repertoires were compared across peripheral blood and tumor or nodule tissue samples from malignant and benign thyroid patients. Points the paper makes about the study in general: In both blood and tumor samples, TCR beta diversity was reported to be significantly higher in malignant tumors than in benign nodules.

To note about this clone: Its antigen is still unknown. One base away there is no much larger clone; base qualities are not given.

Receptor amplification or capture employed PCR. Instrument used: Illumina HiSeq 4000. The TCR beta-chain CDR3 region of each patient was profiled by high-throughput sequencing. The paper's data handling went like this. A classifier to discriminate distant-metastatic papillary thyroid cancer patients was built from CDR3 differences across clinicopathological groups. Repertoire diversity was assessed with the Shannon index, and tumor-blood repertoire similarity with the Morisita-Horn index. Starting from the raw public reads, TCRdb applied fastp trimming at Q25, assembled clones with MiXCR and retained in-frame beta chains. The V and J calls were not made by the authors but by TCRdb's processing. Counted in this sample were fewer than 40,000 clones; 30% of them appeared once. 32% of the sample is taken by the ten largest. The germline V gene (reference sequence) yields SGHAT for CDR1 and FQDESV for CDR2. The germline V end is reduced by 1 base and the J end by 4 bases; junction bases left unmatched: 2. Counted from cysteine to phenylalanine, this CDR3 has 15 amino acids. Of all the DNA, just the CDR3 is kept, 45 bases in frame from base 1.

Before undergoing thyroid surgery, none of the patients had been given any kind of treatment. Patient clinical samples collected from about 2012 to 2018 were retrospectively analysed using T-cell receptor beta sequencing. This chain is built from TRBV11-1 and TRBJ2-1, with 9 central nucleotides matching TRBD2. This TCR came from a female donor with papillary thyroid cancer or a benign thyroid nodule (not recorded which). Some clones in this sample may be carry-over from other donors' samples. The material sequenced was blood. This receptor has the CDR3 CASSLGTSEYNEQFF. At the DNA level, the sequence is TGTGCCAGCAGCTTAGGGACTAGCGAATACAATGAGCAGTTCTTC.